This T cell receptor (beta chain) was found in a study of blood T cell repertoires in COVID-19. Germline assignment: CDR1 MDHEN and CDR2 SYDVKM. V gave up 3 bases and J gave up 0 bases; unmatched junction bases: 5. The CDR3 contains 17 residues. Profiled with immunoSEQ multiplex PCR; TCRdb holds only in-frame clones, not every one. The sample holds around 150,000 clones, around 80% seen once. The sequence was collected from a man aged 55 to 70 with acute or convalescent COVID-19. Sequenced: peripheral blood. This chain joins TRBV28 and TRBJ2-3; 11 positions match TRBD2. In DNA form, the CDR3 reads TGTGCCAGCAGTTTTGCCGGGACTAGCGGCAGCACAGATACGCAGTATTTT. It specifies CASSFAGTSGSTDTQYF.